Below are 5 T cell receptor beta chains sequenced from a single sample in a study of blood T cells in healthy people across ages. Then a second PCR, running roughly 7 to 11 cycles, was carried out with a sample-barcoded 5' primer and a J-beta primer mix. TCRdb ran MiXCR on the 5' RACE reads and lists one entry per CDR3 protein. The data contain 710,000 or so distinct CDR3 sequences, approximately 22% of them seen just once; the ten biggest clones take up around 21%. The source material was blood. These TCRs come from a man in his 70s in good health.

CDR3 residues: CSARDGHENTEAFF. CDR3 DNA sequence: TGCAGTGCTAGAGATGGACACGAGAACACTGAAGCTTTCTTT. J is TRBJ1-1 and V is TRBV20-1, with D perhaps TRBD1 (5 bases). Germline V gene data show CDR1 as DFQATT and CDR2 as SNEGSKA (reference sequence). The CDR3 length is 14 residues. The V and J ends lost 0 bases and 1 base respectively, with 9 bases between them.

The chain links TRBV6-2 or TRBV6-3 to TRBJ2-2, with 8 positions matching TRBD2. CDR3 length: 16 amino acids. V gave up 0 bases and J gave up 3 bases; unmatched junction bases: 3. Germline CDR1 is MNHEY and CDR2 is SVGEGT. The CDR3 protein is CASSYSRTSYTGELFF. The CDR3 region has the DNA TGTGCCAGCAGTTACTCGAGGACTAGCTACACCGGGGAGCTGTTTTTT.

This clonotype turned up a few times. This rearrangement joins TRBV4-1 to TRBJ2-3; D is perhaps TRBD2 (6 bases). The V and J ends lost 1 base and 2 bases respectively, with 10 bases between them. The CDR3 is 15 residues long. Germline V lookup: CDR1 MGHRA, CDR2 YSYEKL. Written as DNA, the CDR3 is TGCGCCAGCAGCCAAGTGGGACTGTCCACAGATACGCAGTATTTT. Protein sequence: CASSQVGLSTDTQYF.

The chain uses TRBV9 and TRBJ1-2, with D uncertain. Germline V gene data show CDR1 as SGDLS and CDR2 as YYNGEE. Trimming left V 0 bases short and J 6 bases short, with 15 bases between. The CDR3 consists of 15 residues. Here the CDR3 reads CASSVVLSVTDGYTF. For the CDR3, the DNA is TGTGCCAGCAGCGTAGTTCTCTCGGTTACGGATGGCTACACCTTC.

This clonotype was found a few times. V gene TRBV29-1 combines with J gene TRBJ2-5, with TRBD2 as a possible D gene (7 bases). CDR1 is SQVTM, CDR2 ANQGSEA, per germline. This CDR3 has 13 amino acids. V lost 4 bases, J lost 3 bases, and 12 bases lay in between. CDR3 amino acids: CSVGGGRKETQYF. CDR3 DNA: TGCAGCGTTGGGGGGGGGCGGAAAGAGACCCAGTACTTC.